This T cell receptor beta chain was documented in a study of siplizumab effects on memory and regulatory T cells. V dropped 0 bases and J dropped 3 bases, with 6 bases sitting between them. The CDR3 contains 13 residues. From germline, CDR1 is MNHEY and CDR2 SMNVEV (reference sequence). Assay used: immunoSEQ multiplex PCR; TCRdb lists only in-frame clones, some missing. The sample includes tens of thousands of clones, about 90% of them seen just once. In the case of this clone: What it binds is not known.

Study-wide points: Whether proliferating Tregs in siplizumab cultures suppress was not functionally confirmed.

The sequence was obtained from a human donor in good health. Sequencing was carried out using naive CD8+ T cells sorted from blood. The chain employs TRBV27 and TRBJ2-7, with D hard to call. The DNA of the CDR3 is TGTGCCAGCAGTTTATCGGGATTCTACGAGCAGTACTTC. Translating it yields CASSLSGFYEQYF.